This T cell receptor beta chain was found in a study of cytomegalovirus exposure and HLA in healthy donors. General study points: Presence/absence analyses supposed approximately even sequencing depth among donors. A link between a missense DCLRE1C variant and TCR beta V- and J-gene trimming emerged from a later analysis.

This CDR3 region has 15 residues. Germline loops: CDR1 SGHRS, CDR2 YFSETQ. Trimming pared 4 bases from V and 4 bases from J, leaving 18 bases between. In regard to this clone: Its antigen is not identified.

PCR was performed using 60 Vbeta and 13 Jbeta primers. Produced via immunoSEQ multiplex PCR; TCRdb's table is partial and in-frame only. The repertoire holds roughly 140,000 clones, with 75% to 90% as singletons. The donors (healthy individuals) were bone marrow donors. The sequenced sample was PBMCs. This chain connects TRBV5-1 to TRBJ2-7, with a weak D call TRBD1 (6 bases). This clonotype originated in a man in his forties in good health and CMV-seronegative. The CDR3 spells CASSMPGEIQYEQYF. DNA for the CDR3: TGCGCCAGCAGCATGCCAGGGGAGATTCAGTACGAGCAGTACTTC.